These 13 T cell receptor beta chains originate from one sample sequenced in a study of T cells in Graves' hyperthyroidism and ophthalmopathy. Amplification targeted TCR beta CDR3 regions from RNA transcripts. Using the HTBI primer set, a first-round RT-PCR was run on the TCR CDR3. TCRdb re-called the multiplex PCR reads through MiXCR, storing one row per CDR3 protein. The sample has more than 500,000 distinct CDR3 sequences; 15% to 20% are singletons. The sample consisted of blood. These receptors came from a woman in her thirties with Graves' ophthalmopathy.

The V gene is TRBV18, the J gene TRBJ1-1; TRBD1 is a possible D gene (6 bases). V was pared by 6 bases and J by 0 bases, with 14 bases between. Looked up from germline, CDR1 is KGHSH and CDR2 is LQKENI. The CDR3 is 15 residues long. CDR3 nucleotides: TGTGCCAGCTCCGGAATCAGGGGTTTGAACACTGAAGCTTTCTTT. This sequence encodes CASSGIRGLNTEAFF.

This chain joins TRBV7-6 and TRBJ2-5; 11 bases match TRBD2. CDR1 is SGHVS, CDR2 FNYEAQ, per germline. V dropped 1 base and J dropped 7; count of bases not matched to a gene: 5. The CDR3 runs 15 residues. The CDR3 bases are TGTGCCAGCAGCTTAGATGATGGGACTAGCGGGACCCAGTACTTC. It codes for CASSLDDGTSGTQYF.

J is TRBJ2-2 and V is TRBV6-2 or TRBV6-3; unclear D gene. This CDR3 region has 15 residues. Trimming took off 2 bases at V and 6 bases at J, with 13 bases between the two ends. Germline loops: CDR1 MNHEY, CDR2 SVGEGT. CDR3 coding DNA: TGTGCCAGCAGTTACCCTCCCCTCAGCGCCGGGGAGCTGTTTTTT. Its translation is CASSYPPLSAGELFF.

In its sample, this clonotype was seen a few times. The genes are TRBV7-2 and TRBJ2-5; no reliable D call. Trimming left V 5 bases short and J 2 bases short, with 18 bases between. The length of the CDR3 is 16 residues. Germline loops: CDR1 SGHTA, CDR2 FQGNSA. As DNA, the CDR3 is TGTGCCAGCAGCCCCCGGTTAGGGTCCCCGCAAGAGACCCAGTACTTC. It translates to CASSPRLGSPQETQYF.

As for this clonotype: It may be a read error: a sequence one base away is much more abundant. V gene TRBV27 combines with J gene TRBJ2-7, with 7 bases lining up with TRBD2. CDR1 and CDR2 from the germline V gene are MNHEY and SMNVEV (reference sequence). This CDR3 is 13 amino acids long. The CDR3 loop is CASSLAESYEQCF. The CDR3 DNA sequence: TGTGCCAGCAGCCTAGCGGAATCCTACGAGCAGTGCTTC.

This chain links TRBV24-1 with TRBJ2-7; D tentatively reads TRBD1 or TRBD2 (6 bases each). The germline CDR1 and CDR2 sequences are KGHDR and SFDVKD. This CDR3 is built from 16 residues. V shed 6 bases and J shed 3 bases, with 20 bases lying between them. Here the CDR3 DNA reads TGTGCCACCAGTCAAGGGGGGTTTGATACACACTACGAGCAGTACTTC. Translation: CATSQGGFDTHYEQYF.

The chain combines TRBV7-9 with TRBJ1-4; TRBD1 might be the D (5 bases). Germline V gene sequence: CDR1 SEHNR, CDR2 FQNEAQ (reference sequence). The ends were cut back, 4 bases at V and 0 bases at J, with 6 bases in the middle. CDR3 length equals 14 residues. The CDR3 reads CASSSRATNEKLFF. CDR3 nucleotides: TGTGCCAGCAGCTCCAGGGCAACTAATGAAAAACTGTTTTTT.

CDR3 protein: CASSEHRRNTEAFF. DNA of the CDR3: TGTGCCAGCAGTGAACACAGGCGTAACACTGAAGCTTTCTTT. This chain links TRBV27 with TRBJ1-1, with D possibly TRBD1 on 5 matching bases. CDR1 is MNHEY and CDR2 is SMNVEV in the germline V gene (reference sequence). This CDR3 spans 14 amino acids. V was cut by 5 bases and J by 2 bases, with 12 bases left in between.

This clonotype was seen only a few times. The gene calls are TRBV5-8 and TRBJ2-3; 11 bases map to TRBD2. Germline V gives CDR1 SGHTS, CDR2 YDEGEE. The CDR3 has 17 residues. The V and J ends lost 0 bases and 2 bases, in that order; junction bases with no gene match: 5. The CDR3 spells CASSLGSSGRPTDTQYF. The CDR3, as DNA: TGTGCCAGCAGCTTGGGATCTAGCGGGAGGCCCACAGATACGCAGTATTTT.

This chain connects TRBV7-9 to TRBJ2-3; D is uncertain. Germline V gene data show CDR1 as SEHNR and CDR2 as FQNEAQ (reference sequence). V lost 3 bases and J 6 bases, leaving 13 bases between the germline ends. The CDR3 runs 14 residues. The CDR3 coding sequence is TGTGCCAGCAGCTTCCCCCAAGGGTCGGATACGCAGTATTTT. Amino acid sequence: CASSFPQGSDTQYF.

Ten or more counts support this clonotype. The chain employs TRBV3-1 and TRBJ1-1; no clear D. Trimming took 1 base from V and 4 from J, leaving 13 bases between them. Germline CDR1 LGHDT, CDR2 YNNKEL (reference sequence). The CDR3 consists of 15 residues. The CDR3 loop reads CASSQGPSVGTEAFF. The CDR3 DNA sequence: TGTGCCAGCAGCCAAGGACCATCAGTGGGCACTGAAGCTTTCTTT.

This clonotype was observed at least ten times. The chain is built from TRBV6-5 and TRBJ1-5; TRBD1 aligns across 11 bases. The CDR3 consists of 15 residues. J gave up 5 bases and V 4 bases, and 4 bases lay outside the gene matches. Germline V gene sequence: CDR1 MNHEY, CDR2 SVGAGI. DNA of the CDR3: TGTGCCAGCAGTTGGACAGGGGGCGTCGATCAGCCCCAGCATTTT. Translated, it gives CASSWTGGVDQPQHF.

The CDR3 DNA reads TGTGCCAGCAGCTTACTTGGGCGGGAGGGGGGCAATGAGCAGTTCTTC. This translates into CASSLLGREGGNEQFF. The rearrangement joins TRBV7-9 to TRBJ2-1; 9 bases fit TRBD2. The CDR3 has 16 amino acids. Germline CDR1 is SEHNR and CDR2 is FQNEAQ (reference sequence). Trimming at V came to 2 bases and at J to 6 bases, leaving 8 bases not matched to a gene.